Listed below are T cell receptor beta chains from one sample, sequenced in a study of blood T cell repertoires in COVID-19. Libraries were prepared by immunoSEQ multiplex PCR; TCRdb keeps only in-frame clonotypes and omits some of them. The sample has under 350,000 clones, approximately 85% seen once; the top ten hold approximately 7.5%. Sequenced sample: peripheral blood. Every receptor here comes from a human donor in a cohort sampled during active COVID-19. The CDR3 runs from the conserved cysteine through the conserved F or W. D genes are given only for firm matches. The size of a clone is reported for some rows only, either as once, few or many, or as a class for expanded clones.

j_call,v_call,clone_size,d_call,cdr3_nt,cdr3_aa
TRBJ2-7,TRBV12-3/TRBV12-4,-,-,TGTGCCAGCAGTCGGGACGGAGGGGAGCAGTACTTC,CASSRDGGEQYF
TRBJ1-4,TRBV27,-,-,TGTGCCAGCGGACCTCCGGGACAATTTGAAAAACTGTTTTTT,CASGPPGQFEKLFF
TRBJ2-1,TRBV5-1,-,-,TGCGCCAGCAGCTTGGGTGGACAGACGTACAATGAGCAGTTCTTC,CASSLGGQTYNEQFF
TRBJ2-3,TRBV6-5,-,TRBD1,TGTGCCAGCAGTTCGGACAGGGACACAGATACGCAGTATTTT,CASSSDRDTDTQYF
TRBJ1-1,TRBV20-1,-,TRBD1,TGCAGTGCTAGTCAGGGGGCGAACACTGAAGCTTTCTTT,CSASQGANTEAFF
TRBJ2-1,TRBV3-1/TRBV3-2,-,TRBD2,TGTGCCAGCAGCCAAGGGACTAGCGGGGGATATGAGCAGTTCTTC,CASSQGTSGGYEQFF
TRBJ1-4,TRBV7-9,-,TRBD1,TGTGCCAGCAGCCGGGACAGGGGGGCGGCGGCTAATGAAAAACTGTTTTTT,CASSRDRGAAANEKLFF
TRBJ2-7,TRBV28,-,TRBD1,TGTGCCAGCAGTGAACAGGGGGCGGGCCTCTACGAGCAGTACTTC,CASSEQGAGLYEQYF
TRBJ2-7,TRBV18,-,-,TGTGCCAGCTCACCACCGCCGGGGGCCTACGAGCAGTACTTC,CASSPPPGAYEQYF
TRBJ1-4,TRBV18,few,TRBD1,TGTGCCAGCTCCCACGGACAGGGGACTGCTAATGAAAAACTGTTTTTT,CASSHGQGTANEKLFF
TRBJ1-5,TRBV18,-,TRBD1,TGTGCCAGCTCACCCGCCGGGACAGGGATGGGGAGCAATCAGCCCCAGCATTTT,CASSPAGTGMGSNQPQHF
TRBJ1-2,TRBV5-6,-,-,TGTGCCAGCAGCCCAGGGCTAGGAGTCTGGTGGGGTTATGGCTACACCTTC,CASSPGLGVWWGYGYTF
TRBJ1-4,TRBV9,-,-,TGTGCCAGCAGCGTATCAGGCACAACTAATGAAAAACTGTTTTTT,CASSVSGTTNEKLFF
TRBJ1-5,TRBV6-5,-,-,TGTGCCAGCAGTTACTCGGCTGGGGGGGGGCAGCCCCAGCATTTT,CASSYSAGGGQPQHF
TRBJ2-2,TRBV4-1,-,TRBD1,TGCGCCAGCAGCCAAGGGGACAGGGCGAACACCGGGGAGCTGTTTTTT,CASSQGDRANTGELFF
TRBJ2-7,TRBV5-6,-,TRBD2,TGTGCCAGCAGCTCGGGACTAGAGTCCTACGAGCAGTACTTC,CASSSGLESYEQYF
TRBJ1-2,TRBV10-3,-,TRBD1,TGTGCCATCAATCGGGACAGGGAACCCACTAACTATGGCTACACCTTC,CAINRDREPTNYGYTF
TRBJ2-7,TRBV10-1,once,-,TGCGCCAGCAGCCCTCGGTCTCGAATCTCCTACGAGCAGTACTTC,CASSPRSRISYEQYF
TRBJ2-7,TRBV6-5,-,TRBD2,TGTGCCAGCAGCCCGACTAGCGGGGGGAATTACGAGCAGTACTTC,CASSPTSGGNYEQYF
TRBJ1-1,TRBV18,once,TRBD1,TGTGCCAGCTCATCCGGGACAGGGCTGAACACTGAAGCTTTCTTT,CASSSGTGLNTEAFF
TRBJ1-2,TRBV4-2,few,TRBD1,TGTGCCAGCAGCCACCGGACAGGGAGAGACTATGGCTACACCTTC,CASSHRTGRDYGYTF
TRBJ1-2,TRBV18,-,TRBD1,TGTGCCAGCTCACCGGGGACAGGGAGTATGGATGGCTACACCTTC,CASSPGTGSMDGYTF
TRBJ2-7,TRBV6-5,-,-,TGTGCCAGCAGTAAAAAGGGACACTCCTACGAGCAGTACTTC,CASSKKGHSYEQYF
TRBJ1-2,TRBV7-9,few,-,TGTGCCAGCAGCGAACGGGGTCAGGAGGGCTATGGCTACACCTTC,CASSERGQEGYGYTF
TRBJ1-5,TRBV7-9,-,TRBD1,TGTGCCAGCAGCTTAGCAGGGACAGAAGCAGGGGCCCAGCATTTT,CASSLAGTEAGAQHF
TRBJ2-3,TRBV9,-,-,TGTGCCAGCAGCGTAGAGGGAGCTAGCACAGATACGCAGTATTTT,CASSVEGASTDTQYF
TRBJ2-7,TRBV7-2,-,TRBD2,TGTGCCACTCAAGCTAGCGGGGGACTAACTTACGAGCAGTACTTC,CATQASGGLTYEQYF
TRBJ2-1,TRBV4-2,-,TRBD2,TGTGCCAGCAGCCAAGAAGCGGAGCGGGGGGGGAACAATGAGCAGTTCTTC,CASSQEAERGGNNEQFF